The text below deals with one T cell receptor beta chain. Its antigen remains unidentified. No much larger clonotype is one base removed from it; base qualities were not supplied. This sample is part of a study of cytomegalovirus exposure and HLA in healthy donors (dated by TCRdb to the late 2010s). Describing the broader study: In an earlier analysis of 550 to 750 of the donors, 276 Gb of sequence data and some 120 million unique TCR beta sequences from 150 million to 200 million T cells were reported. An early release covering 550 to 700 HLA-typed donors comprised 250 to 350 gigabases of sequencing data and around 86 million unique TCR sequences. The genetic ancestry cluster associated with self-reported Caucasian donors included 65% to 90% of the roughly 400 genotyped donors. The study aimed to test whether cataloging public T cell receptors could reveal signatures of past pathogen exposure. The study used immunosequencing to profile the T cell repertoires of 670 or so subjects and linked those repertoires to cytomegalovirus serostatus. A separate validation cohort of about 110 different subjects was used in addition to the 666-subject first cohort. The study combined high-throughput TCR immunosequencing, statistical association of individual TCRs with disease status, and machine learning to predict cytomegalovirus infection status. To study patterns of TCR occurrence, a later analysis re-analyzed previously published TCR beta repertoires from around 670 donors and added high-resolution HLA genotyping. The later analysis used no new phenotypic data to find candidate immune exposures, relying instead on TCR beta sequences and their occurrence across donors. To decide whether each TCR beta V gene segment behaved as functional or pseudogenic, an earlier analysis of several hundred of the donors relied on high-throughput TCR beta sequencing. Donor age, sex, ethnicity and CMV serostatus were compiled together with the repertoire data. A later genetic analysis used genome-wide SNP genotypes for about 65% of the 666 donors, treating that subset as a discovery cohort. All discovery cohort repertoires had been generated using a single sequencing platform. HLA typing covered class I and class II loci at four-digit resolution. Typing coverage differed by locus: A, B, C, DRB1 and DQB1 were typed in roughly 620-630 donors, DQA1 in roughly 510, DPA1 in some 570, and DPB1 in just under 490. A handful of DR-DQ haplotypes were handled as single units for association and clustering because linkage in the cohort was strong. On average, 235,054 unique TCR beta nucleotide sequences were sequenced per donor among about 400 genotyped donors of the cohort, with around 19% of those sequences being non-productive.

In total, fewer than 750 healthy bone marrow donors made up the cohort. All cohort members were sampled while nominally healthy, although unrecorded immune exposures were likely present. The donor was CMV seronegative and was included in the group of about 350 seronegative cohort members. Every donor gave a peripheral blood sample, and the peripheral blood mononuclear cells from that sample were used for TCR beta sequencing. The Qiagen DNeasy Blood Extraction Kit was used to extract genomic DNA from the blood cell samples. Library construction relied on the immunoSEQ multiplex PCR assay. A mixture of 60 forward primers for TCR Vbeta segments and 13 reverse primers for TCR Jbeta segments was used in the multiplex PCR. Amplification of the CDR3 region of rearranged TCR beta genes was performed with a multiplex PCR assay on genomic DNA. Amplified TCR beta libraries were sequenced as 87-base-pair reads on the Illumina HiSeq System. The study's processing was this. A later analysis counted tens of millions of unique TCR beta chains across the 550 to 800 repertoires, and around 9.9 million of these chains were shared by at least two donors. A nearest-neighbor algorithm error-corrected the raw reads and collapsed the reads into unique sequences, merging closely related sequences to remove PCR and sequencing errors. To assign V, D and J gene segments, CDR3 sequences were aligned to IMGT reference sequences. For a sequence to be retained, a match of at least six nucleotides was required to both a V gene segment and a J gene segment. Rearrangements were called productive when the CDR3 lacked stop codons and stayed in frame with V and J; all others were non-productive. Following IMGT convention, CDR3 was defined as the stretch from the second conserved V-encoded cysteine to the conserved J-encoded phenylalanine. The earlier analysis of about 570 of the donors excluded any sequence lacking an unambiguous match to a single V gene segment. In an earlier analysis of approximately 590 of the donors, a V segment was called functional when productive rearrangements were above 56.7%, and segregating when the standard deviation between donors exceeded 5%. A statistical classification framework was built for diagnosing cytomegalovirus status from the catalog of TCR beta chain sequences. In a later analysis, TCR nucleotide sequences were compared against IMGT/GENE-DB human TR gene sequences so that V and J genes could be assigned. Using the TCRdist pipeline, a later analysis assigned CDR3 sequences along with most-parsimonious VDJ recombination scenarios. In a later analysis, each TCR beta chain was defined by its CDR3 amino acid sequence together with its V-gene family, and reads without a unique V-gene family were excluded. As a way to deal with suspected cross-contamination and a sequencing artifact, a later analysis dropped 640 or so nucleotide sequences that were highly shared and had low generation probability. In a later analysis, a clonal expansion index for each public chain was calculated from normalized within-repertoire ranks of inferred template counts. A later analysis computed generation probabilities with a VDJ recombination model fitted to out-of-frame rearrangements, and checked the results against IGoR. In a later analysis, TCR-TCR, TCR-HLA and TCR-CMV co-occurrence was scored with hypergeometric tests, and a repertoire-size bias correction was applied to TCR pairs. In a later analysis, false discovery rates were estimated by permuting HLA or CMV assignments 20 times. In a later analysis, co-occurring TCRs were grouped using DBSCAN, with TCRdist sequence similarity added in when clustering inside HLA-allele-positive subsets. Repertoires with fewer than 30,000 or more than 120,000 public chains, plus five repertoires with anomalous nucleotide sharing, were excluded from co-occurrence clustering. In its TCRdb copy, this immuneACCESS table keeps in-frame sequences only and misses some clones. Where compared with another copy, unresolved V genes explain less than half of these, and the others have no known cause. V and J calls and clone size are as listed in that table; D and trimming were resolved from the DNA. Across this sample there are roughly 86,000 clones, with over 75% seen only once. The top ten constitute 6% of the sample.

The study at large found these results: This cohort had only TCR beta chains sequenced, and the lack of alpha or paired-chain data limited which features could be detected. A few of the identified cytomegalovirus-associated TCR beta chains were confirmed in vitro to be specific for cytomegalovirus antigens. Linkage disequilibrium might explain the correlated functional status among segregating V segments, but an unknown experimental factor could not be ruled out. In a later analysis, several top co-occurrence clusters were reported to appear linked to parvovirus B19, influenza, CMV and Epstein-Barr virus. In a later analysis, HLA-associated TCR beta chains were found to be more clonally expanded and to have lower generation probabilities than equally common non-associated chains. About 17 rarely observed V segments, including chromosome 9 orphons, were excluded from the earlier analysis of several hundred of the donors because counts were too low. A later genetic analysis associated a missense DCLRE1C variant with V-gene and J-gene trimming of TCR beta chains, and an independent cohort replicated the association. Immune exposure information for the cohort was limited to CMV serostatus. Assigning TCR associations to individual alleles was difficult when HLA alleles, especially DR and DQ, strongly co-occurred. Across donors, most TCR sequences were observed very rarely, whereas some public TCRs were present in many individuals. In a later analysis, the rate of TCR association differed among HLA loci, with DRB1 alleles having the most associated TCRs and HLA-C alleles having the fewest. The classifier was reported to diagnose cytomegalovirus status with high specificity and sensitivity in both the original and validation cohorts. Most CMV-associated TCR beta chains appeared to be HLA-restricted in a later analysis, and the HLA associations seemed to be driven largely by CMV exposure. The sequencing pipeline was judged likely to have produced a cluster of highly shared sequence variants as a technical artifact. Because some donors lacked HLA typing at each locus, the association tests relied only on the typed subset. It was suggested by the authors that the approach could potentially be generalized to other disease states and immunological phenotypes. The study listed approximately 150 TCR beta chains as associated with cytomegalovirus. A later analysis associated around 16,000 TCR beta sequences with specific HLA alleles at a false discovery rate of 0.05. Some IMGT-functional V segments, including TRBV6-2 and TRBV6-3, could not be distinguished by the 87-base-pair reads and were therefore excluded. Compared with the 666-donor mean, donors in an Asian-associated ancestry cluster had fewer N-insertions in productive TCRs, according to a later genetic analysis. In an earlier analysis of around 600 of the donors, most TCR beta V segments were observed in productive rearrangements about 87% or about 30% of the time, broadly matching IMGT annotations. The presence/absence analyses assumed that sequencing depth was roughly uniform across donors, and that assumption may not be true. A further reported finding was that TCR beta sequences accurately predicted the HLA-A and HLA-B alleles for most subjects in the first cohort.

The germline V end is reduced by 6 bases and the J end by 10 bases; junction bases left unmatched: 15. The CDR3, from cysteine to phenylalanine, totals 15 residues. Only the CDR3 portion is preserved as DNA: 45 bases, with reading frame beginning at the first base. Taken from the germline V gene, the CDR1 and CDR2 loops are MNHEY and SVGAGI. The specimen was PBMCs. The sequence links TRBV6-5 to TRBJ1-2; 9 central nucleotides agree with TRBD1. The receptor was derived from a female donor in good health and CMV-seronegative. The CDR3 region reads CASRLGQGIPGNYTF. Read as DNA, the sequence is TGTGCCAGCAGACTTGGACAGGGGATACCGGGGAACTACACCTTC.